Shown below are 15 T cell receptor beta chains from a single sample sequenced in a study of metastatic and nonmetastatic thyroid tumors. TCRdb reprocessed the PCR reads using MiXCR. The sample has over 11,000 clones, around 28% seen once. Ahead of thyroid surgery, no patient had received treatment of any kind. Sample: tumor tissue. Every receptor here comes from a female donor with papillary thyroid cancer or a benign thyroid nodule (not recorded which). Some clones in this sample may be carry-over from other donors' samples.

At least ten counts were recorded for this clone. CDR3 region: CASSLNYQGPSLRETQYF. The CDR3 DNA sequence: TGTGCCAGCAGTCTAAATTATCAGGGTCCTAGCTTGCGAGAGACCCAGTACTTC. The rearrangement joins TRBV7-6 to TRBJ2-5; D is tentatively TRBD1 or TRBD2 (5 bases each). Trimming took off 6 bases at V and 4 bases at J, with 27 bases between the two ends. Per germline, CDR1 SGHVS and CDR2 FNYEAQ. The CDR3 is 18 amino acids.

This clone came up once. The CDR3 nucleotides are TGTGCCTGGACTTGGGGTGCGGGGGATGAAAAACTGTTTTTT. Protein product: CAWTWGAGDEKLFF. The chain carries TRBV30 and TRBJ1-4, with D possibly matching TRBD1 (5 bases). The CDR3 length is 14 residues. Trimming cost V 4 bases and J 6 bases, with 15 bases left between them. The germline V gene encodes CDR1 GTSNPN and CDR2 SVGIG (reference sequence).

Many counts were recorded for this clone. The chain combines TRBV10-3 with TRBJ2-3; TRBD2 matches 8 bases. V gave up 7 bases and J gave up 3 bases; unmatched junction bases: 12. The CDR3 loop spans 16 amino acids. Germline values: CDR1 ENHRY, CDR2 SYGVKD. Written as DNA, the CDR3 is TGTGCCATCACTCACTTAGCGGGGCAAGATACAGATACGCAGTATTTT. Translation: CAITHLAGQDTDTQYF.

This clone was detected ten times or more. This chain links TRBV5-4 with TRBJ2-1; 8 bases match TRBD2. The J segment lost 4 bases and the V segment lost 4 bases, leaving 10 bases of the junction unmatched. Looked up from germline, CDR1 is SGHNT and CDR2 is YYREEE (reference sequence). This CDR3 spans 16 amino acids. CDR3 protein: CASSLKSGRPYNEQFF. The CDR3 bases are TGTGCCAGCAGCCTCAAGAGCGGGAGACCATACAATGAGCAGTTCTTC.

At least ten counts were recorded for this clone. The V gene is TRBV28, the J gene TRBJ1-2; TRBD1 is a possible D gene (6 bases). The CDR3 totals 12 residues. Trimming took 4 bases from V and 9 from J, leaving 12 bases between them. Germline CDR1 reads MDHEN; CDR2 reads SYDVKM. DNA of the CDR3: TGTGCCAGCAGTTGGGGAGGGGGGAGCTACACCTTC. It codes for CASSWGGGSYTF.

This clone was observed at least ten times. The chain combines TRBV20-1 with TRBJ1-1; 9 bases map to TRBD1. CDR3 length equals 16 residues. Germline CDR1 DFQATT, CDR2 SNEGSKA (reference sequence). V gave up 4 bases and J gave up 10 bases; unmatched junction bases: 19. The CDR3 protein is CSANNPAGTGPTRAFF. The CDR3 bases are TGCAGTGCTAATAACCCTGCCGGGACAGGGCCTACCCGAGCTTTCTTT.

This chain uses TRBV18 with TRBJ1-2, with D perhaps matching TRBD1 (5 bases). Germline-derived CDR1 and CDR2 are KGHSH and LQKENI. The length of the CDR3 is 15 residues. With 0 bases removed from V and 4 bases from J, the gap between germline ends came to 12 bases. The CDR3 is CASSPPDGTRYGYTF. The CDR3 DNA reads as TGTGCCAGCTCACCACCCGACGGGACGCGCTATGGCTACACCTTC.

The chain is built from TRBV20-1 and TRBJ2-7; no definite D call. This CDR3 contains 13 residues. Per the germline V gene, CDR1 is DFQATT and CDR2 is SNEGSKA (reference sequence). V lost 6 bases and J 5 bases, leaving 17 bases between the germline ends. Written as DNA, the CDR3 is TGCAGTGCGGCCGACCCCACTCGAAACGAGCAGTACTTC. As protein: CSAADPTRNEQYF.

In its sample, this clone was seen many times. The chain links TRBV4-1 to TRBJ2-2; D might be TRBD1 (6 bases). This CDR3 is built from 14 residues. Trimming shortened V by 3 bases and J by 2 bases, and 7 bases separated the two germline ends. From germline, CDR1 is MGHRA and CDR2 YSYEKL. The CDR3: CASSQGQNTGELFF. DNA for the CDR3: TGCGCCAGCAGCCAGGGACAAAACACCGGGGAGCTGTTTTTT.

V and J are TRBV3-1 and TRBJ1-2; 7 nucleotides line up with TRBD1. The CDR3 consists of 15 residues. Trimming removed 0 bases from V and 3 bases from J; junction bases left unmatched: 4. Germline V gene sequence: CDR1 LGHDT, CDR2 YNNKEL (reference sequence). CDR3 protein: CASSQEPGGDYGYTF. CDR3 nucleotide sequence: TGTGCCAGCAGCCAAGAACCAGGGGGGGACTATGGCTACACCTTC.

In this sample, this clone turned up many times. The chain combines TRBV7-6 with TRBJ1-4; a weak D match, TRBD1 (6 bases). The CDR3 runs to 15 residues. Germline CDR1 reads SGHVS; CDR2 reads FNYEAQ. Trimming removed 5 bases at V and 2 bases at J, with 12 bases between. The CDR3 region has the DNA TGTGCCAGCAGCCCTAGGGGGAGGACTAATGAAAAACTGTTTTTT. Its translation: CASSPRGRTNEKLFF.

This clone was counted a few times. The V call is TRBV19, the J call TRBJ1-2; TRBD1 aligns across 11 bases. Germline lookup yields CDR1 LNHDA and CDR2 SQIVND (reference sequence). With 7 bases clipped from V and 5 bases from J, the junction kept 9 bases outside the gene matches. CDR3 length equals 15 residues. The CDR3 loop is CASKRTGGLGYGYTF. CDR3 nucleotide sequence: TGTGCCAGTAAGAGGACAGGGGGCCTAGGGTATGGCTACACCTTC.

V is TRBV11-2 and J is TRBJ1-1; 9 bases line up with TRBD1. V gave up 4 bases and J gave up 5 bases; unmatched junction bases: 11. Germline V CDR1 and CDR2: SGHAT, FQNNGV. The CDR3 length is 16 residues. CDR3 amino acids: CASSWSGTGTMTEAFF. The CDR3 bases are TGTGCCAGCAGCTGGTCCGGGACAGGGACGATGACTGAAGCTTTCTTT.

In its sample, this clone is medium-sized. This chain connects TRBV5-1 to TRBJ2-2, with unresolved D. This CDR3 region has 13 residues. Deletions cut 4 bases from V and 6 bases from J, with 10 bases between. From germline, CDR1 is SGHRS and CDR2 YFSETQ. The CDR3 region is CASSQTYPGELFF. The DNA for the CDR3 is TGCGCCAGCAGCCAGACATATCCCGGGGAGCTGTTTTTT.

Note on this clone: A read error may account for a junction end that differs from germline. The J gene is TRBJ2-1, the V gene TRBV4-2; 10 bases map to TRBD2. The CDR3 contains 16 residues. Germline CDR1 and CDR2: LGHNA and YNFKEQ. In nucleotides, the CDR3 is TGTGTCAGCAGCCAGACTCTAGCGGGAGAGTACAATGAGCAGTTCTTC. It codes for CVSSQTLAGEYNEQFF.